This T cell receptor (beta chain) is drawn from a study of OX40 agonist ivuxolimab in advanced cancers. About the investigation overall: Ivuxolimab was a fully human IgG2 agonistic monoclonal antibody targeting the costimulatory receptor OX40 (CD134). The purpose of peripheral TCRbeta sequencing was to test whether ivuxolimab changed TCR sequence diversity and led to clonal T-cell expansion. Of the approximately 50 dose-escalation patients, hepatocellular carcinoma was present in about 20, melanoma in approximately 15, renal cell carcinoma in 9 and head and neck cancer in 9. Partial responses occurred in three dose-escalation patients, of whom one had hepatocellular carcinoma and two had cutaneous melanoma. Intravenous ivuxolimab was administered to patients every 2 weeks at six dose levels: 0.01, 0.1, 0.3, 1.5, 3 and 10 mg/kg. Prior anti-PD-1, anti-PD-L1 or anti-CTLA-4 therapy was permitted, and less than 45% of dose-escalation patients had received checkpoint inhibitors. In the dose-escalation cohort, 75% to 85% of patients were male, and the mean age was approximately 60 years with a range of roughly 23 to 79. The paper reports the monotherapy dose-escalation portion (N ≈ 52 patients) of the phase I ivuxolimab trial.

Genomic DNA was isolated from the sorted cells so that the TCRbeta CDR3 region could be sequenced. TCRbeta CDR3 regions were sequenced using the immunoSEQ Assay. TCRdb took this table from immuneACCESS and kept in-frame rearrangements with V and J called. Such tables lack part of the clones; where checked against another copy, unresolved V genes explain under half of the gap, and the rest is unexplained. In this sample the table shows just over 90,000 clones, 92% of which occur a single time. In total, the top ten clones hold 3% to 4% of the sample. Study-level results and caveats: The antigen specificity of the clonally expanded peripheral T cells was not determined. After ivuxolimab, more expanded clones were found on average in CD8+ T cells than in CD4+ T cells. Low levels of normalized T-cell clonal expansion were also shown by some nonresponding patients. At doses from 0.1 to 3.0 mg/kg, clonal expansion was seen in both CD4+ and CD8+ blood T cells between baseline and week 6. In the 0.1-3.0 mg/kg groups, partial responders had among the lowest normalized peripheral clonal expansion, particularly in CD8+ T cells.

Turning to this clone: It has no known antigen specificity. Base qualities are missing; no much larger clone stands one base away.

Unmatched junction bases come to 3, with V trimmed by 6 bases and J by 4 bases. In the germline V gene (reference sequence), CDR1 corresponds to MNHEY and CDR2 to SMNVEV. The CDR3 contains 14 residues, cysteine and phenylalanine counted. Of the read, only the CDR3 DNA is kept; its 42 bases are in frame from base 1. Patients with autoimmune disease history or receiving systemic immunosuppression were excluded from the trial. Peripheral blood for TCR sequencing was collected from all dose cohorts at baseline, on cycle 4 day 1, and on cycle 7 day 1. The samples were drawn from a first-in-human, open-label, multicenter phase I dose-escalation trial of ivuxolimab. Adults with locally advanced or metastatic head and neck squamous cell, hepatocellular, melanoma or renal cell carcinoma were enrolled in the trial. CD4+ and CD8+ T cells were sorted separately from peripheral blood before TCR sequencing.

This TCR was recovered from an adult with an advanced solid tumor such as melanoma, head and neck, liver or kidney cancer. The rearrangement joined TRBV27 to TRBJ2-5; TRBD2 agrees with 12 junctional bases. Material: CD4+ or CD8+ T cells sorted from blood, obtained in a trial of the OX40 agonist ivuxolimab. This receptor carries the CDR3 CASRLAGGRETQYF. The DNA sequence reads TGTGCCAGCAGACTAGCGGGAGGTCGAGAGACCCAGTACTTC.